Here is one T cell receptor (beta chain) with its context. The entry originates in a study of blood T cell repertoires in COVID-19. Study-level background: Italy, Spain and the United States were the sources of the convalescent and acute COVID-19 samples.

Original processing methods: Amplification with reference gene primers provided the estimates of nucleated cell counts. Generated by immunoSEQ multiplex PCR, the TCRdb table keeps only in-frame clones and is missing some. V and J calls plus clone size are reproduced from that table; the DNA served to infer D and trimming. The sample holds 60,000 or so clones, roughly 85% seen once. Trimming cost V 4 bases and J 2 bases; bases outside gene matches: 3. The CDR3 runs 14 residues. Germline-derived CDR1 and CDR2 are SGDLS and YYNGEE. The chain joins TRBV9 to TRBJ1-2; 9 nucleotides agree with TRBD1. Sequences were obtained from peripheral blood. The clonotype comes from a human donor in a cohort sampled during active COVID-19. The CDR3 spells CASSSDRGNYGYTF. CDR3 DNA: TGTGCCAGCAGCTCCGACAGGGGGAACTATGGCTACACCTTC.